The 10 T cell receptor beta chains below were found in one sample sequenced in a study of Ad26.COV2.S vaccination and SARS-CoV-2 variants. Indicated treatment: 15 to 20 received Ad26.COV2.S at low or high dose, single or two shots; roughly 5 received placebo; per-sample allocation not given. The investigators took samples on day 63 after the first vaccine or placebo injection. Assay: immunoSEQ multiplex PCR; the TCRdb copy retains only in-frame clones and omits some. The sample has some 520,000 clones; roughly 89% are singletons. The input for sequencing was peripheral blood, taken in a trial of Ad26.COV2.S vaccine versus placebo. Receptors originate from a person aged 18-65 years who received the Ad26.COV2.S COVID-19 vaccine or a placebo.

The gene calls are TRBV10-3 and TRBJ2-4, with unresolved D. The CDR3 sequence is 16 residues long. Trimming removed 0 bases from V and 1 base from J, with 10 bases in between. CDR1 is ENHRY, CDR2 SYGVKD, per germline. The CDR3 DNA reads TGTGCCATCAGTGAGTCTAGAAGTCAGGCCAAAAACATTCAGTACTTC. Its protein is CAISESRSQAKNIQYF.

This chain connects TRBV30 to TRBJ1-2; 9 bases match TRBD1. J lost 11 bases, V lost 3 bases, and 10 bases had no gene match. CDR1 and CDR2 (germline): GTSNPN, SVGIG (reference sequence). CDR3 length: 13 amino acids. The CDR3 loop reads CAWSPTGGHAYTF. The CDR3 region has the DNA TGTGCCTGGAGCCCGACAGGGGGACACGCATACACCTTC.

The chain uses TRBV27 and TRBJ2-2; a possible D gene is TRBD1 (7 bases). This CDR3 is 13 amino acids long. Trimming shortened V by 7 bases and J by 7 bases, and 13 bases separated the two germline ends. Germline V lookup: CDR1 MNHEY, CDR2 SMNVEV (reference sequence). The CDR3 DNA reads as TGTGCCAGCACCTCAGGGGGGAGCGGGGAGCTGTTTTTT. This encodes CASTSGGSGELFF.

The chain combines TRBV6-6 with TRBJ2-2; the match to TRBD1 covers 7 bases. With 9 bases clipped from V and 6 bases from J, the junction kept 16 bases outside the gene matches. Germline V CDR1 and CDR2: MNHNY, SVGAGI (reference sequence). The length of the CDR3 is 16 residues. This CDR3 is CASASSGQAPPGELFF. CDR3 nucleotide sequence: TGTGCCAGTGCGAGCTCCGGACAGGCCCCCCCCGGGGAGCTGTTTTTT.

CDR3 in DNA: TGTGCCAGCAGCCTCGGGACTAGCGGTTACAATGAGCAGTTCTTC. Its protein product is CASSLGTSGYNEQFF. The rearrangement links TRBV7-9 to TRBJ2-1, with 11 positions matching TRBD2. The CDR3 is made up of 15 amino acids. Per germline, CDR1 SEHNR and CDR2 FQNEAQ (reference sequence). V lost 5 bases, J lost 4 bases, and 4 bases stayed unmatched.

The V gene is TRBV29-1, the J gene TRBJ1-2; D gene unclear. This CDR3 is 10 amino acids long. The germline V gene has CDR1 SQVTM and CDR2 ANQGSEA. V gave up 0 bases and J gave up 6 bases, with 2 bases separating them. The DNA of the CDR3 is TGCAGCGTTGAAGAGAATGGCTACACCTTC. Protein: CSVEENGYTF. Drawing the rest from reference TRBV29-1 and TRBJ1-2, the complete variable domain is SAVISQKPSRDICQRGTSLTIQCQVDSQVTMMFWYRQQPGQSLTLIATANQGSEATYESGFVIDKFPISRPNLTFSTLTVSNMSPEDSSIYLCSVEENGYTFGSGTRLTVV.

The genes are TRBV27 and TRBJ2-2, with 10 nucleotides matching TRBD2. The ends lost 6 bases at V and 7 bases at J; junction bases unmatched: 14. Germline V CDR1 and CDR2: MNHEY, SMNVEV (reference sequence). The CDR3 runs 17 residues. The CDR3 loop is CASSPSRAGGPSGELFF. In DNA, the CDR3 is TGTGCCAGCAGCCCCTCCCGAGCGGGAGGGCCTAGCGGGGAGCTGTTTTTT.

For the CDR3, the DNA is TGTGCCAGCGGGGGAGTAGGCTACAATGAGCAGTTCTTC. This sequence encodes CASGGVGYNEQFF. The genes are TRBV5-4 and TRBJ2-1; D is tentatively TRBD1 or TRBD2 (5 bases each). There are 13 residues in the CDR3. V was pared by 7 bases and J by 3 bases, with 11 bases between. CDR1 SGHNT and CDR2 YYREEE come from the germline V gene (reference sequence).

This chain connects TRBV18 to TRBJ1-3; D uncertain. This CDR3 region has 18 residues. The V gene's germline CDR1 is KGHSH and CDR2 LQKENI. V shed 2 bases and J shed 0 bases, with 17 bases lying between them. In DNA, the CDR3 is TGTGCCAGCTCACCAATACAGCGAAACCAACACTCTGGAAACACCATATATTTT. It encodes CASSPIQRNQHSGNTIYF.

The J gene is TRBJ2-1, the V gene TRBV29-1; 9 positions agree with TRBD2. Unmatched junction bases numbered 7, after V lost 3 bases and J lost 7 bases. CDR1 and CDR2 (germline): SQVTM, ANQGSEA. CDR3 size: 14 residues. The CDR3: CSVDIAGVDNEQFF. The CDR3 nucleotides read TGCAGCGTTGATATAGCGGGAGTGGATAATGAGCAGTTCTTC.